The next 11 T cell receptor beta chains were all read from a single sample in a study of PD-1 blockade in mismatch repair-deficient tumors (dated by TCRdb to the late 2010s). The receptor library was made with the immunoSEQ multiplex PCR assay. What TCRdb holds here is the immuneACCESS table cut down to in-frame rearrangements. Part of the clones is not present; checked against another copy, under half of the missing clones reflect an unresolved V gene, and the others are unexplained. Here the sample has approximately 38,000 clones; 80% to 90% occur a single time. The ten largest clones take up approximately 3.9% of the sample. Sequencing used peripheral blood, obtained about 76 weeks after starting pembrolizumab. The receptors come from an adult with mismatch repair-deficient cancer.

The chain employs TRBV2 and TRBJ2-5, with D possibly called TRBD1 or TRBD2 (5 bases each). Germline V gene sequence: CDR1 SNHLY, CDR2 FYNNEI. This CDR3 is built from 13 residues. V gave up 7 bases and J gave up 2 bases, with 11 bases separating them. CDR3 bases: TGTGCCAGCATGAGGGACGTACAAGAGACCCAGTACTTC. The encoded protein is CASMRDVQETQYF.

The rearrangement uses TRBV5-6 and TRBJ1-2; D is uncertain. V lost 0 bases and J lost 5, with 14 bases in between. Germline V gene sequence: CDR1 SGHDT, CDR2 YYEEEE. CDR3 length: 15 residues. The CDR3 DNA sequence: TGTGCCAGCAGCTTGGCCGGGAGGGAAGAGTATGGCTACACCTTC. Translating it yields CASSLAGREEYGYTF. Looking up the rest from reference TRBV5-6 and TRBJ1-2 gives the full variable domain: DAGVTQSPTHLIKTRGQQVTLRCSPKSGHDTVSWYQQALGQGPQFIFQYYEEEERQRGNFPDRFSGHQFPNYSSELNVNALLLGDSALYLCASSLAGREEYGYTFGSGTRLTVV.

The V call is TRBV9, the J call TRBJ2-4, with D possibly being TRBD2 (5 bases). The V end was cut by 0 bases, the J end by 2 bases, with 12 bases between. Germline assignment: CDR1 SGDLS and CDR2 YYNGEE. This CDR3 comprises 16 residues. The CDR3 region has the DNA TGTGCCAGCAGCGTAGGCCGGGAACGTTCCAAAAACATTCAGTACTTC. This gives the protein CASSVGRERSKNIQYF.

The rearrangement joins TRBV19 to TRBJ1-5; no clear D gene. V lost 0 bases and J lost 3, with 6 bases in between. The CDR3 has 14 residues. The V gene's germline CDR1 is LNHDA and CDR2 SQIVND (reference sequence). CDR3 sequence: CASSIDRYNQPQHF. The DNA of the CDR3 is TGTGCCAGTAGTATAGATCGGTACAATCAGCCCCAGCATTTT.

The chain is built from TRBV5-1 and TRBJ2-7, with D perhaps TRBD1 (6 bases). This CDR3 contains 17 residues. Germline V gene sequence: CDR1 SGHRS, CDR2 YFSETQ. With 0 bases removed from V and 0 bases from J, the gap between germline ends came to 16 bases. The CDR3 coding sequence is TGCGCCAGCAGCTTGGGTAACGACAGGTGGGCCTCCTACGAGCAGTACTTC. It encodes CASSLGNDRWASYEQYF.

The CDR3 region has the DNA TGTGCCAGCAGCGTAGGTTTGAGACAGGGGAACATTCAGTACTTC. This encodes CASSVGLRQGNIQYF. The chain uses TRBV9 and TRBJ2-4; 8 bases fit TRBD1. The CDR3 length is 15 residues. With V trimmed by 0 bases and J by 7 bases, 6 bases remained unmatched. Germline assignment: CDR1 SGDLS and CDR2 YYNGEE.

This rearrangement joins TRBV18 to TRBJ1-2; D gene ambiguous. Per the germline V gene, CDR1 is KGHSH and CDR2 is LQKENI. Trimming took 3 bases from V and 3 from J, leaving 11 bases between them. CDR3 length: 14 residues. The CDR3 nucleotides are TGTGCCAGCTCACCCGACCCTTCTGACTATGGCTACACCTTC. It codes for CASSPDPSDYGYTF.

The chain is built from TRBV11-3 and TRBJ1-1, with D possibly TRBD1 on 6 matching bases. This CDR3 is built from 13 residues. Trimming left V 3 bases short and J 4 bases short, with 9 bases between. Germline lookup yields CDR1 SGHNT and CDR2 YENEEA. The DNA of the CDR3 is TGTGCCAGCAGCTTTGACAGGACCACTGAAGCTTTCTTT. Protein: CASSFDRTTEAFF. The full variable domain, completed using reference TRBV11-3 and TRBJ1-1, is EAGVVQSPRYKIIEKKQPVAFWCNPISGHNTLYWYLQNLGQGPELLIRYENEEAVDDSQLPKDRFSAERLKGVDSTLKIQPAELGDSAVYLCASSFDRTTEAFFGQGTRLTVV.

The chain recombines TRBV5-1 with TRBJ2-7; D possibly corresponds to TRBD1 (6 bases). The CDR3 runs 13 residues. The V and J ends lost 3 bases and 2 bases respectively, with 9 bases between them. The germline V gene has CDR1 SGHRS and CDR2 YFSETQ. This chain's CDR3 is CASSWTDPYEQYF. In nucleotides, the CDR3 is TGCGCCAGCAGCTGGACAGACCCCTACGAGCAGTACTTC.

V gene TRBV11-2 combines with J gene TRBJ2-7; D possibly corresponds to TRBD1 (6 bases). The CDR3 consists of 15 residues. Germline CDR1 and CDR2: SGHAT and FQNNGV. Trimming removed 6 bases from V and 4 bases from J, with 19 bases in between. For the CDR3, the DNA is TGTGCCAGCAGTATGACAGGAGGACCATCTTACGAGCAGTACTTC. This encodes CASSMTGGPSYEQYF.

V is TRBV2 and J is TRBJ1-1; D remains ambiguous. V lost 0 bases to trimming and J lost 2 bases, with 4 bases between them. Per the germline V gene, CDR1 is SNHLY and CDR2 is FYNNEI. This CDR3 has 13 residues. The CDR3 here is CASSEAVNTEAFF. DNA for the CDR3: TGTGCCAGCAGTGAAGCGGTTAACACTGAAGCTTTCTTT. The entire variable domain, with the rest obtained from reference TRBV2 and TRBJ1-1, is as follows: EPEVTQTPSHQVTQMGQEVILRCVPISNHLYFYWYRQILGQKVEFLVSFYNNEISEKSEIFDDQFSVERPDGSNFTLKIRSTKLEDSAMYFCASSEAVNTEAFFGQGTRLTVV.